The TCR beta chain described here comes from a study of response to subunit inactivated influenza vaccine. Whole-study findings and limits: Authors suggested few new T cells are recruited by each seasonal influenza vaccination.

This clonotype was detected a few times. What it recognizes is unknown. This CDR3 has 16 amino acids. Using its own MiXCR run on the RT-PCR reads, TCRdb lists one record per CDR3 protein. The top ten clones hold around 10% of a sample with 500,000 to 750,000 distinct CDR3 sequences, 14% of them seen once. The origin of this receptor is a man aged 50-60 years who received an inactivated influenza vaccine. The rearrangement links TRBV21-1 to TRBJ1-5; the table's D call TRBD1 went unverified against the DNA. TRBV21-1 counts as a pseudogene. The starting material was PBMCs from blood, obtained 11 to 12 days after vaccination. CDR3 in amino acids: CASSNRQSYSNQPQHF. In nucleotides, the CDR3 is TGTGCCAGCAGCAATCGACAGAGTTATAGCAATCAGCCCCAGCATTTT.